This is a list of T cell receptor beta chains from one sample in a study of cytomegalovirus exposure and HLA in healthy donors. Measured with immunoSEQ multiplex PCR; TCRdb has only the in-frame clones, and not every one. The table records a few hundred thousand clones, more than 80% of them present only once. The source material was PBMCs. All receptors derive from a young woman in good health and CMV-seronegative. The CDR3 runs from the conserved cysteine through the conserved F or W. D genes are given only for firm matches. Rows may omit the clone size; those that give it use once, few, many or a size class.

j_gene: TRBJ2-1
abundance: once
v_gene: TRBV27
d_gene: TRBD2
CDR3aa: CASRVGSLAGVYNEQFF
CDR3nt: TGTGCCAGCAGGGTAGGGTCTCTAGCGGGAGTCTACAATGAGCAGTTCTTC

j_gene: TRBJ1-5
abundance: .
v_gene: TRBV7-9
d_gene: TRBD1
CDR3aa: CASSLGGTGKSQPQHF
CDR3nt: TGTGCCAGCAGCTTAGGGGGGACAGGGAAGTCACAGCCCCAGCATTTT

j_gene: TRBJ2-1
abundance: .
v_gene: TRBV2
d_gene: .
CDR3aa: CATGPYNEQFF
CDR3nt: TGTGCGACAGGCCCATACAATGAGCAGTTCTTC

j_gene: TRBJ1-2
abundance: once
v_gene: TRBV2
d_gene: TRBD1
CDR3aa: CASSGNRGTGGYTF
CDR3nt: TGTGCCAGCAGTGGAAACAGGGGTACGGGTGGCTACACCTTC

j_gene: TRBJ1-6
abundance: few
v_gene: TRBV5-1
d_gene: TRBD1
CDR3aa: CASSGQGLPLHF
CDR3nt: TGCGCCAGCAGCGGACAGGGGTTGCCCCTCCACTTT

j_gene: TRBJ2-6
abundance: once
v_gene: TRBV4-1
d_gene: TRBD1
CDR3aa: CASSQLGQLYLSGANVLTF
CDR3nt: TGCGCCAGCAGCCAACTGGGACAGCTCTACCTTTCTGGGGCCAACGTCCTGACTTTC

j_gene: TRBJ2-5
abundance: .
v_gene: TRBV11-1
d_gene: .
CDR3aa: CASSLNSGIQETQYF
CDR3nt: TGTGCCAGCAGCTTAAATTCCGGGATCCAAGAGACCCAGTACTTC

j_gene: TRBJ2-3
abundance: .
v_gene: TRBV12-5
d_gene: .
CDR3aa: CASGRGQKSTDTQYF
CDR3nt: TGTGCTAGTGGGCGTGGACAGAAAAGCACAGATACGCAGTATTTT

j_gene: TRBJ2-1
abundance: .
v_gene: TRBV7-6
d_gene: TRBD2
CDR3aa: CASSQGLAGGLYNEQFF
CDR3nt: TGTGCCAGCAGTCAGGGACTAGCGGGAGGCCTCTACAATGAGCAGTTCTTC

j_gene: TRBJ1-2
abundance: .
v_gene: TRBV30
d_gene: TRBD1
CDR3aa: CAWSGTGGGYTF
CDR3nt: TGTGCCTGGAGTGGGACAGGGGGAGGCTACACCTTC

j_gene: TRBJ2-1
abundance: .
v_gene: TRBV10-2
d_gene: TRBD2
CDR3aa: CASSGTSGYNEQFF
CDR3nt: TGCGCCAGCAGTGGGACTAGTGGATACAATGAGCAGTTCTTC

j_gene: TRBJ2-1
abundance: .
v_gene: TRBV7-3
d_gene: .
CDR3aa: CASSLGSSYNEQFF
CDR3nt: TGTGCCAGCAGCCTGGGGAGCTCCTACAATGAGCAGTTCTTC

j_gene: TRBJ1-1
abundance: .
v_gene: TRBV30
d_gene: .
CDR3aa: CAWSTGPIGRGTEAFF
CDR3nt: TGTGCCTGGAGCACAGGGCCCATTGGAAGGGGTACTGAAGCTTTCTTT

j_gene: TRBJ1-1
abundance: .
v_gene: TRBV27
d_gene: TRBD1
CDR3aa: CASSLGSGGSTEAFF
CDR3nt: TGTGCCAGCAGTTTAGGGTCAGGGGGGTCAACTGAAGCTTTCTTT

j_gene: TRBJ2-3
abundance: .
v_gene: TRBV27
d_gene: TRBD2
CDR3aa: CASSPGTSPTDTQYF
CDR3nt: TGTGCCAGCAGTCCGGGGACTAGCCCCACGGATACGCAGTATTTT

j_gene: TRBJ2-3
abundance: .
v_gene: TRBV18
d_gene: TRBD2
CDR3aa: CASSATGGAGTDTQYF
CDR3nt: TGTGCCAGCTCGGCTACCGGGGGGGCCGGCACAGATACGCAGTATTTT

j_gene: TRBJ2-5
abundance: .
v_gene: TRBV11-2
d_gene: .
CDR3aa: CASSLIRERETQYF
CDR3nt: TGTGCCAGCAGCTTAATCAGGGAACGAGAGACCCAGTACTTC

j_gene: TRBJ2-1
abundance: few
v_gene: TRBV30
d_gene: .
CDR3aa: CAWSATRNNEQFF
CDR3nt: TGTGCCTGGAGCGCAACTAGGAACAATGAGCAGTTCTTC

j_gene: TRBJ1-4
abundance: few
v_gene: TRBV28
d_gene: .
CDR3aa: CASSLSGEKLFF
CDR3nt: TGTGCCAGCAGTTTAAGCGGTGAAAAACTGTTTTTT

j_gene: TRBJ2-1
abundance: .
v_gene: TRBV18
d_gene: TRBD2
CDR3aa: CASSPSGTVYNEQFF
CDR3nt: TGTGCCAGCTCACCAAGCGGGACGGTGTACAATGAGCAGTTCTTC

j_gene: TRBJ2-3
abundance: .
v_gene: TRBV27
d_gene: TRBD1
CDR3aa: CASSFDRGTDTQYF
CDR3nt: TGTGCCAGCAGTTTCGACAGGGGCACAGATACGCAGTATTTT

j_gene: TRBJ2-5
abundance: .
v_gene: TRBV13
d_gene: .
CDR3aa: CASSPREEATQYF
CDR3nt: TGTGCCAGCAGTCCCAGAGAGGAGGCGACCCAGTACTTC

j_gene: TRBJ2-7
abundance: .
v_gene: TRBV10-2
d_gene: TRBD1
CDR3aa: CASSDGQGMEQYF
CDR3nt: TGCGCCAGCAGTGACGGACAGGGGATGGAGCAGTACTTC

j_gene: TRBJ2-3
abundance: .
v_gene: TRBV7-6
d_gene: .
CDR3aa: CASSLERAPTDTQYF
CDR3nt: TGTGCCAGCAGCTTAGAGAGGGCCCCCACAGATACGCAGTATTTT

j_gene: TRBJ2-7
abundance: .
v_gene: TRBV29-1
d_gene: .
CDR3aa: CSVEDVSYEQYF
CDR3nt: TGCAGCGTTGAAGATGTCAGCTACGAGCAGTACTTC

j_gene: TRBJ1-4
abundance: .
v_gene: TRBV28
d_gene: TRBD1
CDR3aa: CASNKQGINEKLFF
CDR3nt: TGTGCCAGCAATAAACAGGGGATCAATGAAAAACTGTTTTTT

j_gene: TRBJ2-7
abundance: .
v_gene: TRBV5-6
d_gene: TRBD2
CDR3aa: CASSWGRAYEQYF
CDR3nt: TGTGCCAGCAGCTGGGGGAGGGCCTACGAGCAGTACTTC

j_gene: TRBJ1-1
abundance: .
v_gene: TRBV28
d_gene: TRBD1
CDR3aa: CASSVPGGAGPWPEAFF
CDR3nt: TGTGCCAGCAGTGTCCCAGGGGGCGCAGGGCCATGGCCTGAAGCTTTCTTT

j_gene: TRBJ2-7
abundance: .
v_gene: TRBV7-9
d_gene: TRBD1
CDR3aa: CASSTSGTGVVEQYF
CDR3nt: TGTGCCAGCAGCACGAGTGGGACAGGCGTCGTGGAGCAGTACTTC

j_gene: TRBJ1-2
abundance: few
v_gene: TRBV6-5
d_gene: .
CDR3aa: CASSYRGYGYTF
CDR3nt: TGTGCCAGCAGTTACCGGGGCTATGGCTACACCTTC

j_gene: TRBJ2-7
abundance: .
v_gene: TRBV29-1
d_gene: .
CDR3aa: CSVEDPTGVSYEQYF
CDR3nt: TGCAGCGTTGAAGATCCAACAGGAGTATCCTACGAGCAGTACTTC

j_gene: TRBJ2-1
abundance: .
v_gene: TRBV5-5
d_gene: .
CDR3aa: CASSPFGSYNEQFF
CDR3nt: TGTGCCAGCAGTCCCTTCGGGTCCTACAATGAGCAGTTCTTC

j_gene: TRBJ2-7
abundance: .
v_gene: TRBV30
d_gene: .
CDR3aa: CAWSVLAEASYEQYF
CDR3nt: TGTGCCTGGAGTGTACTAGCTGAGGCCTCCTACGAGCAGTACTTC

j_gene: TRBJ2-7
abundance: .
v_gene: TRBV4-2
d_gene: .
CDR3aa: CASSQVTLSGVSYEQYF
CDR3nt: TGTGCCAGCAGCCAAGTTACGCTTAGCGGAGTTTCCTACGAGCAGTACTTC

j_gene: TRBJ2-1
abundance: .
v_gene: TRBV4-1
d_gene: TRBD2
CDR3aa: CASSQVAGAYNEQFF
CDR3nt: TGCGCCAGCAGCCAAGTAGCGGGAGCATACAATGAGCAGTTCTTC